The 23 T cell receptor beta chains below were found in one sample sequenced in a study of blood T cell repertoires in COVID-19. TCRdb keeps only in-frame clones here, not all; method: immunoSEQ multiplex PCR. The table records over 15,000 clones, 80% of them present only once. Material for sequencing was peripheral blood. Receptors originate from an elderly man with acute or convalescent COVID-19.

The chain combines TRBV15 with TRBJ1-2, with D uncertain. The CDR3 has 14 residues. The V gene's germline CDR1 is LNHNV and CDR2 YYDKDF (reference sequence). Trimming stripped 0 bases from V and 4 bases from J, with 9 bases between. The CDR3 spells CATSRDRVRYGYTF. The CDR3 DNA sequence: TGTGCCACCAGCAGAGATCGGGTACGCTATGGCTACACCTTC.

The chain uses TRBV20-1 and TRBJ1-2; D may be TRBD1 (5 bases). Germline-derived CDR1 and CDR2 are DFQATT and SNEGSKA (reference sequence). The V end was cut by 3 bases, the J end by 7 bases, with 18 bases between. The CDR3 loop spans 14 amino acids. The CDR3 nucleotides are TGCAGTGCTAGTTCAAAGGGGTTTTCAGCTGGCTACACCTTC. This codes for CSASSKGFSAGYTF.

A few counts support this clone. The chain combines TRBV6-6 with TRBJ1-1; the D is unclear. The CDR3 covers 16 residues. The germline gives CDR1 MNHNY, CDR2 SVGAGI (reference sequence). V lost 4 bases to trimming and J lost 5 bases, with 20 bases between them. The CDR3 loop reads CASSSSESPGGTEAFF. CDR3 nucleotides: TGTGCCAGCAGTTCCTCCGAATCCCCGGGTGGGACTGAAGCTTTCTTT.

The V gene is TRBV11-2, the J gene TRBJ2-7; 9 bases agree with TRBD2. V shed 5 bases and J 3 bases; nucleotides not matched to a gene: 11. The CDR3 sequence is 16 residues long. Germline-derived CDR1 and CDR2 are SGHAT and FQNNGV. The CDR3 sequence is CASSQRRAGGYYEQYF. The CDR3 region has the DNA TGTGCCAGCAGCCAGAGGCGAGCGGGGGGTTACTACGAGCAGTACTTC. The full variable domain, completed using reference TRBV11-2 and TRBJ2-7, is EAGVAQSPRYKIIEKRQSVAFWCNPISGHATLYWYQQILGQGPKLLIQFQNNGVVDDSQLPKDRFSAERLKGVDSTLKIQPAKLEDSAVYLCASSQRRAGGYYEQYFGPGTRLTVT.

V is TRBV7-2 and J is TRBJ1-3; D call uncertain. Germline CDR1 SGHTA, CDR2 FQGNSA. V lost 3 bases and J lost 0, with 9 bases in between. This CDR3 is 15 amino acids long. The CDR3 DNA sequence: TGTGCCAGCAGCTTGCAGGCCTCCTCTGGAAACACCATATATTTT. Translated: CASSLQASSGNTIYF. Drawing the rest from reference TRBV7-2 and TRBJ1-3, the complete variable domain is GAGVSQSPSNKVTEKGKDVELRCDPISGHTALYWYRQSLGQGLEFLIYFQGNSAPDKSGLPSDRFSAERTGGSVSTLTIQRTQQEDSAVYLCASSLQASSGNTIYFGEGSWLTVV.

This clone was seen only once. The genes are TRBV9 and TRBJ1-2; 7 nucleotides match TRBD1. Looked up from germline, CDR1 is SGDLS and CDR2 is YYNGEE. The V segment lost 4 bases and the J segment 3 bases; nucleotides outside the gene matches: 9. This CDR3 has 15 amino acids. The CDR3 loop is CASSIQDRFDYGYTF. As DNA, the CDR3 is TGTGCCAGCAGCATCCAGGACAGGTTCGACTATGGCTACACCTTC.

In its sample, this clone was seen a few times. The CDR3 DNA reads TGTGCCAGTGGGGACTATAACTATGGCTACACCTTC. Protein product: CASGDYNYGYTF. The rearrangement joins TRBV19 to TRBJ1-2; possible D gene TRBD1, 5 bases. V was pared by 8 bases and J by 1 base, with 8 bases between. Germline V lookup: CDR1 LNHDA, CDR2 SQIVND (reference sequence). The CDR3 spans 12 residues.

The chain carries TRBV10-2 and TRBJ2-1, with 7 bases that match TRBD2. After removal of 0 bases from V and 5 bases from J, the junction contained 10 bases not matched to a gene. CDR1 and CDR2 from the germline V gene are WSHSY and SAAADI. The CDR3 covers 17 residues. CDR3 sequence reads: CASSESRRGTTNNEQFF. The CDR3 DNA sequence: TGCGCCAGCAGTGAGTCGAGGCGGGGGACCACGAACAATGAGCAGTTCTTC.

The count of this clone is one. CDR3 loop: CASSLVNRGSGYGYTF. The CDR3 DNA reads as TGTGCCAGCAGCTTAGTAAACAGGGGAAGTGGCTATGGCTACACCTTC. The rearrangement joins TRBV7-9 to TRBJ1-2; 7 nucleotides agree with TRBD1. V shed 1 base and J 4 bases; nucleotides not matched to a gene: 9. This CDR3 is 16 amino acids long. Looked up from germline, CDR1 is SEHNR and CDR2 is FQNEAQ (reference sequence).

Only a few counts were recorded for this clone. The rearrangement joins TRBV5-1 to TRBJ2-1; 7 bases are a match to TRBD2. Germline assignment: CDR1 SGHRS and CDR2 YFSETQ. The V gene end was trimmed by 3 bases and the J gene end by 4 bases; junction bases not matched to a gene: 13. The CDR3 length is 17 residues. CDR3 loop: CASSSAGMRGSYNEQFF. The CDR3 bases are TGCGCCAGCAGCTCCGCGGGGATGCGGGGGTCGTACAATGAGCAGTTCTTC.

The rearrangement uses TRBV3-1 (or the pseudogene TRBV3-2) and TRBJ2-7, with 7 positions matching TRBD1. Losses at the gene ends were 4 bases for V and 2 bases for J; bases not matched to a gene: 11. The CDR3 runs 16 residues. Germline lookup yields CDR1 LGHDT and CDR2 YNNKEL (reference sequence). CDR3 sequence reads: CASSREGAAGTYEQYF. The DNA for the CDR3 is TGTGCCAGCAGCCGAGAGGGGGCCGCCGGAACCTACGAGCAGTACTTC.

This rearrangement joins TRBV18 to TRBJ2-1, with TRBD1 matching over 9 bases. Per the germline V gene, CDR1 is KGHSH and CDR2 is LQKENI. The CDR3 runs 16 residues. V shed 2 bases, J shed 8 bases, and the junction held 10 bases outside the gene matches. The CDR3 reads CASSPRTGGAGDEQFF. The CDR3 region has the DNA TGTGCCAGCTCACCAAGAACAGGGGGCGCGGGTGATGAGCAGTTCTTC. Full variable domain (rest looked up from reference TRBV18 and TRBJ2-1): NAGVMQNPRHLVRRRGQEARLRCSPMKGHSHVYWYRQLPEEGLKFMVYLQKENIIDESGMPKERFSAEFPKEGPSILRIQQVVRGDSAAYFCASSPRTGGAGDEQFFGPGTRLTVL.

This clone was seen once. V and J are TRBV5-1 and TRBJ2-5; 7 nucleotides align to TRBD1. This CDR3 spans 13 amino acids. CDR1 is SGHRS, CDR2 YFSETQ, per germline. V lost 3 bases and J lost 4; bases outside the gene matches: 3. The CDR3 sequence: CASSYGQAETQYF. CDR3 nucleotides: TGCGCCAGCAGCTACGGACAGGCAGAGACCCAGTACTTC.

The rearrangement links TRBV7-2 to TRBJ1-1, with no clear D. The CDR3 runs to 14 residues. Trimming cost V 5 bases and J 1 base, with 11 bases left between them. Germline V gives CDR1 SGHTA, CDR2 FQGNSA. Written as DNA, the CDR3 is TGTGCCAGCAGCCCCGAGTCCCGGAACACTGAAGCTTTCTTT. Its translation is CASSPESRNTEAFF. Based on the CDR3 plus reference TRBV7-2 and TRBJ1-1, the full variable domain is GAGVSQSPSNKVTEKGKDVELRCDPISGHTALYWYRQSLGQGLEFLIYFQGNSAPDKSGLPSDRFSAERTGGSVSTLTIQRTQQEDSAVYLCASSPESRNTEAFFGQGTRLTVV.

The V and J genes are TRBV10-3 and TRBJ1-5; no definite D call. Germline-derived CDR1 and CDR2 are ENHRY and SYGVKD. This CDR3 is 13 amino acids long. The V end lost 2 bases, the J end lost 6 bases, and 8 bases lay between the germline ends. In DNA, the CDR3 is TGTGCCATCAGTGAGGCAGGAACTCAGCCCCAGCATTTT. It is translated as CAISEAGTQPQHF.

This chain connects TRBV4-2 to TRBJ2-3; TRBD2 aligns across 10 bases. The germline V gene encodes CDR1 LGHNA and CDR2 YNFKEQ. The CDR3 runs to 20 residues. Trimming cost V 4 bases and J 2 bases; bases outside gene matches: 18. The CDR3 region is CASSREGASGGGIDTDTQYF. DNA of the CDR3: TGTGCCAGCAGCCGAGAAGGGGCTAGCGGGGGAGGGATTGACACAGATACGCAGTATTTT.

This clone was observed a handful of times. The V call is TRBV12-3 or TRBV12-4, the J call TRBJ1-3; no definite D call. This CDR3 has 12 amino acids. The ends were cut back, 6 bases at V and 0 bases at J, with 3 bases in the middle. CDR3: CASSRSGNTIYF. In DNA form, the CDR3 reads TGTGCCAGCAGCCGCTCTGGAAACACCATATATTTT.

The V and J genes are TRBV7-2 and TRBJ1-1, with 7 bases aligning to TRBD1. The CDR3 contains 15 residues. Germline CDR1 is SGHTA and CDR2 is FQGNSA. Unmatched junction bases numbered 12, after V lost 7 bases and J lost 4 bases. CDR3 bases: TGTGCCAGCACCGACCGACAGGGACGGGGCACTGAAGCTTTCTTT. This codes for CASTDRQGRGTEAFF.

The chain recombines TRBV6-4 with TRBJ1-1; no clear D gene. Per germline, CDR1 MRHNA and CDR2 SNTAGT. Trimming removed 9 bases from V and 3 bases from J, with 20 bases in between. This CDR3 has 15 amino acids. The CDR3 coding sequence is TGTGCCAGGATACCTGGTCCGAGGGCGGACACTGAAGCTTTCTTT. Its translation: CARIPGPRADTEAFF.

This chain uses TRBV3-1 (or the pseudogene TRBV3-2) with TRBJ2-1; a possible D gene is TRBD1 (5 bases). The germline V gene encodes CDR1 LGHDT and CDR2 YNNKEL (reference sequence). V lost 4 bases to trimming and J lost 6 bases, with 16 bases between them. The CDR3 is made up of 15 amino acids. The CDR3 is CASSRTLISSNEQFF. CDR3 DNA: TGTGCCAGCAGCCGGACACTAATAAGTTCCAATGAGCAGTTCTTC.

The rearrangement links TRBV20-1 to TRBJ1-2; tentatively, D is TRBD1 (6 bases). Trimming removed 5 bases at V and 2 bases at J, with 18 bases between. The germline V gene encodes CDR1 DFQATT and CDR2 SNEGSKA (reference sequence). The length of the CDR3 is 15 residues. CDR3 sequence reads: CSAGAWGGGNYGYTF. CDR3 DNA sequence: TGCAGTGCTGGTGCTTGGGGGGGCGGAAACTATGGCTACACCTTC.

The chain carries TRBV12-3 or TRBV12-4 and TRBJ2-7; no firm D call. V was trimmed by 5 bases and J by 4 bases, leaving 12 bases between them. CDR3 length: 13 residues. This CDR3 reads CASSPMRIYEQYF. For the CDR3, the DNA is TGTGCCAGCAGTCCCATGAGGATATACGAGCAGTACTTC.

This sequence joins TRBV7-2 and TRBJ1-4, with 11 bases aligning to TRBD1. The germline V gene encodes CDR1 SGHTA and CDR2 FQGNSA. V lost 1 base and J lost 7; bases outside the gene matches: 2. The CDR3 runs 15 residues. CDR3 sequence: CASSLVGTGGEKLFF. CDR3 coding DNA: TGTGCCAGCAGCTTAGTGGGGACAGGGGGTGAAAAACTGTTTTTT.